This T cell receptor (beta chain) stems from a study of cytomegalovirus exposure and HLA in healthy donors. CDR1 GTSNPN and CDR2 SVGIG come from the germline V gene (reference sequence). This CDR3 region has 12 residues. With 5 bases removed from V and 5 bases from J, the gap between germline ends came to 12 bases. Comments on this clone: Different DNA sequences within this sample yield the same CDR3.

Some clones are missing from TCRdb's copy, which holds only in-frame ones; the method was immunoSEQ multiplex PCR. The data contain 120,000 to 150,000 clones, roughly nine tenths of them singletons. The sequenced material came from PBMCs. This chain joins TRBV30 and TRBJ1-2, with a tentative D call TRBD1 (5 bases). The receptor comes from a woman between 18 and 30 years old in good health and CMV-seropositive. The CDR3: CAWSPGGYGYTF. In DNA, the CDR3 is TGTGCCTGGTCCCCCGGGGGGTATGGCTACACCTTC.